This TCR beta chain originates from a study of blood T cell repertoires in COVID-19 (dated by TCRdb to 2018 to 2020). As for the study more broadly: Samples covering the acute and convalescent phases of COVID-19 were provided by collaborators in the United States, Italy and Spain. The prospective study material was composed of cDNA or gDNA derived from T cells, B-cell-depleted T cells, or PBMCs. Sample metadata almost always included a de-identified subject ID, COVID-19 status, age in years and sex. Deeply sampled blood TCRbeta repertoires from subjects exposed to, actively infected with, or recovered from COVID-19 were included in the dataset. A freely available public database, intended as a resource for researchers studying the immune response to SARS-CoV-2, is where the repertoires were released. Samples were obtained from the ongoing ImmuneRACE study (first 160 participants) and from 1,254 subjects provided by 6 global collaborators. Where HLA class I and class II types were available, the types were taken from metadata supplied by the sample provider, not from assay-based typing.

Worth noting for this clone: No cognate antigen has been identified for it. Base qualities were left out, and no much larger clone turns up one base away.

The immunoSEQ Assay, a bias-controlled multiplex PCR, was used to amplify TCRbeta CDR3 regions from genomic DNA. As for how the authors treated the data: Nucleated cell counts per sample were estimated from amplification of reference gene primers within the assay. To quantify the absolute abundance of each unique TCRbeta CDR3 rearrangement, sequence reads were collapsed and filtered. For each sample, productive Simpson clonality was calculated as the square root of Simpson's diversity index across productive rearrangements. TCRdb limited this immuneACCESS table to in-frame rearrangements with V and J called. A share of clones is missing; checked studies link under half to unresolved V genes, and the rest is unexplained. V and J calls plus clone size are reproduced from that table; the DNA served to infer D and trimming. Here the sample has fewer than 500,000 clones; roughly 88% occur a single time. The ten biggest clones cover roughly 1.4% of the sample.

Each collaborating institution followed its own protocols to collect whole blood in K2EDTA tubes. Collaborator samples were shipped for TCRbeta analysis as frozen whole blood, isolated PBMCs, or DNA extracted from either sample type. Results the study describes overall, beyond this receptor: Clinical and demographic metadata were provided uncurated, with the amount varying by source and participant.

The CDR3 measures 13 amino acids from cysteine to phenylalanine. Only the CDR3 region is kept as DNA, spanning 39 bases read in frame from base 1. V drops 0 bases and J drops 8 bases, leaving 10 bases in between. CDR1 MGHRA and CDR2 YSYEKL are derived from the germline V gene. Specimen: peripheral blood. The sequence came from a woman aged 25 to 39 with active or convalescent COVID-19. This sequence uses TRBV4-1 and TRBJ1-2; the D gene cannot be named for sure. The encoded CDR3 is CASSQEGRRGYTF. The sequenced DNA: TGCGCCAGCAGCCAAGAGGGCCGGCGAGGCTACACCTTC.